This T cell receptor beta chain was recorded in a study of CD8 T cells in Susac syndrome. RNA amounts of 0.5 to 1 ug underwent reverse transcription with random hexamers. TCRdb ran MiXCR on the immunoSEQ multiplex PCR reads and lists one entry per CDR3 protein. The data hold approximately 100,000 distinct CDR3 sequences, with roughly 90% observed a single time. V gave up 2 bases and J gave up 9 bases, with 14 bases separating them. The CDR3 length is 14 residues. Germline CDR1 SGHTA, CDR2 FQGNSA. The TCR was taken from a human donor in good health. Sequenced: CD8+ T cells from PBMCs. The gene calls are TRBV7-2 and TRBJ2-1; D is uncertain. This CDR3 is CASSLLDRIGEQFF. In nucleotides, the CDR3 is TGTGCCAGCAGCTTACTTGATAGGATAGGTGAGCAGTTCTTC.